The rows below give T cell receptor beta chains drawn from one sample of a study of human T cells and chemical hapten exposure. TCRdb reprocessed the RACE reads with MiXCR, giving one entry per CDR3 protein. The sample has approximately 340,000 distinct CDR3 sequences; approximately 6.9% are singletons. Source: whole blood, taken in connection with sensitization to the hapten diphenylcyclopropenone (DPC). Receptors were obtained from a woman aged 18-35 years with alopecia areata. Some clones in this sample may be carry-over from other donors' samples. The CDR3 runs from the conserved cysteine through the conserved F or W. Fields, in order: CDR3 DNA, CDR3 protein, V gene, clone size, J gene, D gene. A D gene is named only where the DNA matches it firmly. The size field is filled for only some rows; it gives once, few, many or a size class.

CDR3nt: TGTGCCAGCTCACCCTCCTTTCTGGGGTCGGGTGGCAATCAGCCCCAGCATTTT; CDR3aa: CASSPSFLGSGGNQPQHF; v_gene: TRBV18; abundance: few; j_gene: TRBJ1-5; d_gene: -
CDR3nt: TGTGCCAGCAGCTGGAGACAGGAGAATCTTAATGAAAAACTGTTTTTT; CDR3aa: CASSWRQENLNEKLFF; v_gene: TRBV7-8; abundance: -; j_gene: TRBJ1-4; d_gene: -
CDR3nt: TGTGCCAGCAGCAACAGGGGATCCTACAATGAGCAGTTCTTC; CDR3aa: CASSNRGSYNEQFF; v_gene: TRBV7-8; abundance: many; j_gene: TRBJ2-1; d_gene: TRBD1
CDR3nt: TGTGCTAGCAGCCGAGATCACACAGATACGCAGTATTTT; CDR3aa: CASSRDHTDTQYF; v_gene: TRBV7-7; abundance: many; j_gene: TRBJ2-3; d_gene: -
CDR3nt: TGCAGCGTTGCCGCTGCAGGGGATGAGCAGTTCTTC; CDR3aa: CSVAAAGDEQFF; v_gene: TRBV29-1; abundance: -; j_gene: TRBJ2-1; d_gene: -
CDR3nt: TGTGCCAGCCTCCAGAGCGGGGGGAACACCGGGGAGCTGTTTTTT; CDR3aa: CASLQSGGNTGELFF; v_gene: TRBV28; abundance: few; j_gene: TRBJ2-2; d_gene: TRBD2
CDR3nt: TGTGCCAGCAGTGGCAATGAGCAGTTCTTC; CDR3aa: CASSGNEQFF; v_gene: TRBV6-4; abundance: many; j_gene: TRBJ2-1; d_gene: -
CDR3nt: TGTGCCAGCAGCGAAAGGACCGGGGGCACAGACACAGATACGCAGTATTTT; CDR3aa: CASSERTGGTDTDTQYF; v_gene: TRBV7-9; abundance: many; j_gene: TRBJ2-3; d_gene: -
CDR3nt: TGTGCCAGCAGGAAACAGGGTGGAGTAATCTACACCTTC; CDR3aa: CASRKQGGVIYTF; v_gene: TRBV2; abundance: -; j_gene: TRBJ1-2; d_gene: -
CDR3nt: TGTGCCATCAGGCGGGACAGGCTTAATTACACCTTC; CDR3aa: CAIRRDRLNYTF; v_gene: TRBV10-3; abundance: many; j_gene: TRBJ1-2; d_gene: TRBD1
CDR3nt: TGTGCCAGCAGCTTAGCGAGACCGACTAACCTTAACTATGGCTACACCTTC; CDR3aa: CASSLARPTNLNYGYTF; v_gene: TRBV7-9; abundance: -; j_gene: TRBJ1-2; d_gene: -
CDR3nt: TGTGCCAGCAGTGACCCCGACGGGGGAAGGAGGGATACGCAGTATTTT; CDR3aa: CASSDPDGGRRDTQYF; v_gene: TRBV2; abundance: many; j_gene: TRBJ2-3; d_gene: -
CDR3nt: TGCGCCAGCAGCCTGGGTCGGCCCACAGATACGCAGTATTTT; CDR3aa: CASSLGRPTDTQYF; v_gene: TRBV5-1; abundance: many; j_gene: TRBJ2-3; d_gene: -
CDR3nt: TGTGCCAGCCACATCCAGGCGAACACTGAAGCTTTCTTT; CDR3aa: CASHIQANTEAFF; v_gene: TRBV5-4; abundance: few; j_gene: TRBJ1-1; d_gene: -
CDR3nt: TGTGCCAGTAACGAACAGGGGGCGCATGGCTACACCTTC; CDR3aa: CASNEQGAHGYTF; v_gene: TRBV19; abundance: -; j_gene: TRBJ1-2; d_gene: TRBD1
CDR3nt: TGTGCCAGCAGAGATAGCGGGGGGGCTAAAGAGCAGTTCTTC; CDR3aa: CASRDSGGAKEQFF; v_gene: TRBV6-2/TRBV6-3; abundance: many; j_gene: TRBJ2-1; d_gene: TRBD2
CDR3nt: TGTGCTAGTGTAGCAGAGGGGTTGCGTGGAAACACCATATATTTT; CDR3aa: CASVAEGLRGNTIYF; v_gene: TRBV12-5; abundance: -; j_gene: TRBJ1-3; d_gene: -
CDR3nt: TGCAGTGCTAGAGCTGCGGGAACAGATACGCAGTATTTT; CDR3aa: CSARAAGTDTQYF; v_gene: TRBV20-1; abundance: -; j_gene: TRBJ2-3; d_gene: -
CDR3nt: TGTGCCAGCAGTTCGGTTCGACCTTACAATGAGCAGTTCTTC; CDR3aa: CASSSVRPYNEQFF; v_gene: TRBV12-3/TRBV12-4; abundance: few; j_gene: TRBJ2-1; d_gene: -
CDR3nt: TGTGCCAGCAGCCAGGACCTGACAGGGGGCAGAGGCGTTGTAGGCTACACCTTC; CDR3aa: CASSQDLTGGRGVVGYTF; v_gene: TRBV3-1; abundance: few; j_gene: TRBJ1-2; d_gene: TRBD1
CDR3nt: TGTGCCAGCAGTTATAGGGGAGGTATTTACACCGGGGAGCTGTTTTTT; CDR3aa: CASSYRGGIYTGELFF; v_gene: TRBV6-5; abundance: -; j_gene: TRBJ2-2; d_gene: -
CDR3nt: TGTGCCATCTTTAACACTAGCACAGATACGCAGTATTTT; CDR3aa: CAIFNTSTDTQYF; v_gene: TRBV10-3; abundance: many; j_gene: TRBJ2-3; d_gene: -
CDR3nt: TGTGCCAGCAGCTCCCGGGGCCGAAACAATGAGCAGTTCTTC; CDR3aa: CASSSRGRNNEQFF; v_gene: TRBV7-2; abundance: few; j_gene: TRBJ2-1; d_gene: -
CDR3nt: TGTGCCAGCAGTACCACGGACAGGGGGCCCGGGGAGCTGTTTTTT; CDR3aa: CASSTTDRGPGELFF; v_gene: TRBV6-2/TRBV6-3; abundance: few; j_gene: TRBJ2-2; d_gene: TRBD1
CDR3nt: TGTGCCAGCAAACCAGACAGACGATTGCCTAGCACAGATACGCAGTACTTT; CDR3aa: CASKPDRRLPSTDTQYF; v_gene: TRBV7-8; abundance: -; j_gene: TRBJ2-3; d_gene: -
CDR3nt: TGTGCCACCAGTGCCCTGACAGGGCGGAACGGGGAGCTGTTTTTT; CDR3aa: CATSALTGRNGELFF; v_gene: TRBV24-1; abundance: many; j_gene: TRBJ2-2; d_gene: TRBD1
CDR3nt: TGTGCCAGCAGCGGAGTCAGGATGAACACTGAAGCTTTCTTT; CDR3aa: CASSGVRMNTEAFF; v_gene: TRBV11-2; abundance: few; j_gene: TRBJ1-1; d_gene: -
CDR3nt: TGTGCCAGCAGTTACCCTGGGCGTGGCACTGAAGCTTTCTTT; CDR3aa: CASSYPGRGTEAFF; v_gene: TRBV6-6; abundance: -; j_gene: TRBJ1-1; d_gene: -
CDR3nt: TGTGCCAGCAGCGGTACCGCTGAAGCTTTCTTT; CDR3aa: CASSGTAEAFF; v_gene: TRBV5-6; abundance: -; j_gene: TRBJ1-1; d_gene: -
CDR3nt: TGTGCCAGCAGCTTCCCTCGGACAGGGAACACCGGGGAGCTGTTTTTT; CDR3aa: CASSFPRTGNTGELFF; v_gene: TRBV7-9; abundance: -; j_gene: TRBJ2-2; d_gene: TRBD1
CDR3nt: TGTGCCACCAGCCAGGACAAGGCTCATGAGCAGTTCTTC; CDR3aa: CATSQDKAHEQFF; v_gene: TRBV24-1; abundance: -; j_gene: TRBJ2-1; d_gene: -
CDR3nt: TGTGCCAGCACCAGTGGATTGGCTAACACAGATACGCAGTATTTT; CDR3aa: CASTSGLANTDTQYF; v_gene: TRBV6-1; abundance: few; j_gene: TRBJ2-3; d_gene: -
CDR3nt: TGCGCCAGCAGCTCCGGAGTAGGGGCGGCCACTGAAGCTTTCTTT; CDR3aa: CASSSGVGAATEAFF; v_gene: TRBV5-1; abundance: few; j_gene: TRBJ1-1; d_gene: -
CDR3nt: TGTGCCAGCAGGGGGGGGTACTCTGGGGCCAACGTCCTGACTTTC; CDR3aa: CASRGGYSGANVLTF; v_gene: TRBV28; abundance: few; j_gene: TRBJ2-6; d_gene: TRBD2
CDR3nt: TGTGCCAGCTCACCACCGGTATATACGCAGTATTTT; CDR3aa: CASSPPVYTQYF; v_gene: TRBV18; abundance: -; j_gene: TRBJ2-3; d_gene: -
CDR3nt: TGTGCCAGCAGTAGGACAGGGCGAGAGACCCAGTACTTC; CDR3aa: CASSRTGRETQYF; v_gene: TRBV6-5; abundance: many; j_gene: TRBJ2-5; d_gene: TRBD1
CDR3nt: TGTGCCAGCAGTTTATTACGGGATACGCAGTATTTT; CDR3aa: CASSLLRDTQYF; v_gene: TRBV6-2/TRBV6-3; abundance: many; j_gene: TRBJ2-3; d_gene: -
CDR3nt: TGTGCCAGCTCACCACTCACAGGGGGATCTGAAGCTTTCTTT; CDR3aa: CASSPLTGGSEAFF; v_gene: TRBV18; abundance: few; j_gene: TRBJ1-1; d_gene: TRBD1
CDR3nt: TGTGCCAGCGGCAGGGGGCGGGCAGGCAATCAGCCCCAGCATTTT; CDR3aa: CASGRGRAGNQPQHF; v_gene: TRBV6-6; abundance: -; j_gene: TRBJ1-5; d_gene: TRBD1
CDR3nt: TGCAGTGCATCGAAGACAGGGGGAAGCTCAGATACGCAGTATTTT; CDR3aa: CSASKTGGSSDTQYF; v_gene: TRBV20-1; abundance: many; j_gene: TRBJ2-3; d_gene: TRBD1
CDR3nt: TGCAGTGCTAGCCAGGGCAACGAGCAGTACTTC; CDR3aa: CSASQGNEQYF; v_gene: TRBV20-1; abundance: many; j_gene: TRBJ2-7; d_gene: -
CDR3nt: TGTGCCAGCAGTTGGGGGGGCGAGAGCAACCATCAGCCCCAGCATTTT; CDR3aa: CASSWGGESNHQPQHF; v_gene: TRBV12-3/TRBV12-4; abundance: -; j_gene: TRBJ1-5; d_gene: -
CDR3nt: TGCGCCAGCAGCTTGGGGTCGGCCGGGCCGGCTCGCGCTTCACCCCTCCACTTT; CDR3aa: CASSLGSAGPARASPLHF; v_gene: TRBV5-1; abundance: many; j_gene: TRBJ1-6; d_gene: -
CDR3nt: TGTGCCAGCAGTATGACCCCCGGTTCCCTAACCAACGAGCAGTACTTC; CDR3aa: CASSMTPGSLTNEQYF; v_gene: TRBV27; abundance: many; j_gene: TRBJ2-7; d_gene: -
CDR3nt: TGCAGTGCTAGCGGACAGCAAGATGGCTACACCTTC; CDR3aa: CSASGQQDGYTF; v_gene: TRBV20-1; abundance: -; j_gene: TRBJ1-2; d_gene: -
CDR3nt: TGTGCCAGCAGTTGGGTCAGTCCCTCTGGGGCCAACGTCCTGACTTTC; CDR3aa: CASSWVSPSGANVLTF; v_gene: TRBV12-3/TRBV12-4; abundance: many; j_gene: TRBJ2-6; d_gene: -